One sample yielded the 31 T cell receptor beta chains listed below, sequenced in a study of response to subunit inactivated influenza vaccine. MiXCR, applied by TCRdb to the RT-PCR reads, yields one record per CDR3 protein. The table lists about 830,000 distinct CDR3 sequences, about a fifth of them singletons. Material: PBMCs from blood, obtained less than 6 days after vaccination. The receptors here all came from a man between 50 and 59 years old who received an inactivated influenza vaccine.

The CDR3 spells CSVEVLRVEGGELFF. For the CDR3, the DNA is TGCAGCGTTGAGGTTTTGCGGGTCGAGGGCGGGGAGCTGTTTTTT. The rearrangement joins TRBV29-1 to TRBJ2-2; weak D call: TRBD2 (5 bases). Germline V CDR1 and CDR2: SQVTM, ANQGSEA. This CDR3 has 15 residues. Trimming pared 3 bases from V and 7 bases from J, leaving 18 bases between.

The rearrangement uses TRBV5-1 and TRBJ2-1; D is tentatively TRBD1 or TRBD2 (7 bases each). Per germline, CDR1 SGHRS and CDR2 YFSETQ. The CDR3 runs to 15 residues. Trimming removed 4 bases from V and 3 bases from J, with 14 bases in between. CDR3 coding DNA: TGCGCCAGCAGCGTTCAGGGGGGGAACTACAATGAGCAGTTCTTC. Protein: CASSVQGGNYNEQFF.

V and J are TRBV20-1 and TRBJ2-7, with D uncertain. The V and J ends lost 0 bases and 0 bases respectively, with 12 bases between them. Germline CDR1 DFQATT, CDR2 SNEGSKA (reference sequence). The CDR3 has 15 amino acids. The CDR3 here is CSARDLGFPSYEQYF. The CDR3 coding sequence is TGCAGTGCTAGAGATCTGGGGTTTCCCTCCTACGAGCAGTACTTC.

This chain uses TRBV6-1 with TRBJ2-7, with TRBD1 as a possible D gene (6 bases). The CDR3 runs 13 residues. Per the germline V gene, CDR1 is MNHNS and CDR2 is SASEGT. Trimming took off 6 bases at V and 5 bases at J, with 14 bases between the two ends. CDR3 in DNA: TGTGCCAGCAGCCACAAACAGGGACACGAGCAGTACTTC. Its protein is CASSHKQGHEQYF.

V and J are TRBV7-2 and TRBJ2-3; D not resolved. CDR3 length: 15 amino acids. The germline gives CDR1 SGHTA, CDR2 FQGNSA. Trimming cost V 5 bases and J 5 bases, with 17 bases left between them. The CDR3 coding sequence is TGTGCCAGCAGCCTGGCGAATGAAAGGAAAGATACGCAGTATTTT. Translated: CASSLANERKDTQYF.

This clonotype was counted between two and nine times. The chain combines TRBV12-3 or TRBV12-4 with TRBJ2-2, with 9 bases fitting TRBD1. The CDR3 sequence is 16 residues long. Germline trimming cut 5 bases from V and 5 bases from J; bases unmatched to any gene: 9. In DNA, the CDR3 is TGTGCCAGCAGTGGACAGGGGAAGGAGGAAACCGGGGAGCTGTTTTTT. Amino acid sequence: CASSGQGKEETGELFF.

This clonotype was detected many times. The chain uses TRBV20-1 and TRBJ2-5; D is perhaps TRBD2 (6 bases). CDR3 size: 14 residues. Looked up from germline, CDR1 is DFQATT and CDR2 is SNEGSKA (reference sequence). Trimming stripped 1 base from V and 5 bases from J, with 14 bases between. CDR3 DNA: TGCAGTGCTAGAGGGGACTCGCTCATGGAGACCCAGTACTTC. Translated, it gives CSARGDSLMETQYF.

This clonotype was seen a handful of times. The chain couples TRBV3-1 to TRBJ2-1, with D perhaps TRBD1 (5 bases). The CDR3 length is 13 residues. Per germline, CDR1 LGHDT and CDR2 YNNKEL (reference sequence). Trimming removed 7 bases at V and 8 bases at J, with 15 bases between. CDR3 sequence: CASNYRTGHEQFF. For the CDR3, the DNA is TGTGCCAGCAACTACCGAACAGGTCATGAGCAGTTCTTC.

The chain is built from TRBV19 and TRBJ2-2; D gene unclear. The ends were cut back, 3 bases at V and 1 base at J, with 9 bases in the middle. CDR1 and CDR2 from the germline V gene are LNHDA and SQIVND (reference sequence). The CDR3 contains 15 residues. CDR3 in DNA: TGTGCCAGTAGTATCCCACGACAGAACACCGGGGAGCTGTTTTTT. It is translated as CASSIPRQNTGELFF. Looking up the rest from reference TRBV19 and TRBJ2-2 gives the full variable domain: DGGITQSPKYLFRKEGQNVTLSCEQNLNHDAMYWYRQDPGQGLRLIYYSQIVNDFQKGDIAEGYSVSREKKESFPLTVTSAQKNPTAFYLCASSIPRQNTGELFFGEGSRLTVL.

This clonotype was detected only once. The chain recombines TRBV5-1 with TRBJ1-4; maybe TRBD1 (5 bases). Germline loops: CDR1 SGHRS, CDR2 YFSETQ. V shed 4 bases and J shed 6 bases, with 13 bases lying between them. The CDR3 sequence is 14 residues long. CDR3 coding DNA: TGCGCCAGCAGCCCGGCCATGGGGGATGAAAAACTGTTTTTT. Residues: CASSPAMGDEKLFF.

This clonotype was found many times. This rearrangement joins TRBV20-1 to TRBJ2-1; TRBD2 agrees at 7 bases. V shed 0 bases and J 1 base; nucleotides not matched to a gene: 3. Germline CDR1 and CDR2: DFQATT and SNEGSKA (reference sequence). The CDR3 is 15 amino acids. The CDR3 protein is CSAREGGRSYNEQFF. DNA of the CDR3: TGCAGTGCTAGAGAGGGGGGGAGGTCCTACAATGAGCAGTTCTTC.

The V and J genes are TRBV12-3 or TRBV12-4 and TRBJ1-1, with D perhaps matching TRBD1 (6 bases). The CDR3 has 12 amino acids. V shed 2 bases and J shed 6 bases, with 7 bases lying between them. CDR3 residues: CASSLQGSEAFF. As DNA, the CDR3 is TGTGCCAGCAGTTTACAGGGGTCTGAAGCTTTCTTT.

This sequence joins TRBV6-5 and TRBJ2-7, with D possibly TRBD2 on 6 matching bases. The germline V and J ends were trimmed by 2 bases and 7 bases, with 9 bases remaining between them. This CDR3 spans 12 amino acids. Germline V gene data show CDR1 as MNHEY and CDR2 as SVGAGI. CDR3 nucleotides: TGTGCCAGCAGTTACCACGGGGGTGAGCAGTACTTC. This sequence encodes CASSYHGGEQYF.

V gene TRBV2 combines with J gene TRBJ2-7, with a tentative D call TRBD1 (6 bases). V lost 3 bases, J lost 3 bases, and 15 bases lay in between. The CDR3 loop spans 15 amino acids. Germline CDR1 and CDR2: SNHLY and FYNNEI. The CDR3 region is CASSDLGQSFYEQYF. In DNA form, the CDR3 reads TGTGCCAGCAGTGACTTGGGACAATCATTCTACGAGCAGTACTTC.

The table lists this clonotype with many counts. The J gene is TRBJ2-4, the V gene TRBV4-2, with TRBD1 as a possible D gene (6 bases). The CDR3 consists of 17 residues. Trimming pared 0 bases from V and 3 bases from J, leaving 15 bases between. The germline V gene has CDR1 LGHNA and CDR2 YNFKEQ. The CDR3 sequence: CASSQELGATDKNIQYF. The CDR3 bases are TGTGCCAGCAGCCAAGAGTTGGGGGCCACCGACAAAAACATTCAGTACTTC.

This clonotype was seen only a few times. V is TRBV15 and J is TRBJ2-3; the match to TRBD1 covers 7 bases. The CDR3 spans 14 residues. V was clipped by 3 bases and J by 3 bases; unmatched bases: 3. CDR1 is LNHNV, CDR2 YYDKDF, per germline (reference sequence). The CDR3 coding sequence is TGTGCCACCAGCAGTTACAGGGGTACAGATACGCAGTATTTT. Protein sequence: CATSSYRGTDTQYF.

The CDR3 protein is CASSYLDSYNEQFF. DNA of the CDR3: TGTGCCAGCAGTTACCTTGACAGTTACAATGAGCAGTTCTTC. V usage is TRBV6-2 or TRBV6-3 and J usage is TRBJ2-1, with D possibly being TRBD1 (5 bases). The CDR3 spans 14 residues. The germline V and J ends were trimmed by 2 bases and 4 bases, with 9 bases remaining between them. Germline V gene data show CDR1 as MNHEY and CDR2 as SVGEGT.

Regarding this clonotype: Just one base apart from a much larger clone, this may be a read error. The chain joins TRBV10-3 to TRBJ2-7, with D possibly matching TRBD1 (5 bases). Germline CDR1 and CDR2: ENHRY and SYGVKD. Trimming pared 10 bases from V and 2 bases from J, leaving 12 bases between. This CDR3 has 12 amino acids. The CDR3 DNA reads as TGTGCCACCCTACAGGAAGCCTACGAGCAGTACTTC. It yields the protein CATLQEAYEQYF.

This clonotype was detected ten times or more. The chain employs TRBV12-3 or TRBV12-4 and TRBJ1-6; no reliable D call. Between the trimmed V and J ends, which lost 5 bases and 9 bases, there was a span of 11 bases. This CDR3 comprises 13 residues. In DNA form, the CDR3 reads TGTGCCAGCAGTCCCACGACTGTTTCACCCCTCCACTTT. Translated, it gives CASSPTTVSPLHF.

This clonotype was detected only a few times. The V and J genes are TRBV11-2 and TRBJ2-1; TRBD2 matches at 8 bases. V lost 3 bases to trimming and J lost 7 bases; unmatched junction nucleotides: 8. From germline, CDR1 is SGHAT and CDR2 FQNNGV. The CDR3 is 15 amino acids. The CDR3 sequence: CASSFVAGGWNEQFF. The CDR3, as DNA: TGTGCCAGCAGCTTTGTGGCGGGGGGTTGGAATGAGCAGTTCTTC.

The chain links TRBV10-3 to TRBJ2-6; D gene ambiguous. The CDR3 totals 16 residues. Germline assignment: CDR1 ENHRY and CDR2 SYGVKD. Between the trimmed V and J ends, which lost 2 bases and 0 bases, there was a span of 8 bases. The CDR3 region is CAISEGPASGANVLTF. Here the CDR3 DNA reads TGTGCCATCAGTGAGGGCCCGGCCTCTGGGGCCAACGTCCTGACTTTC.

V and J are TRBV9 and TRBJ2-7; 8 bases fit TRBD2. This CDR3 is 16 amino acids long. Germline CDR1 SGDLS, CDR2 YYNGEE. Unmatched junction bases numbered 13, after V lost 3 bases and J lost 5 bases. The CDR3 DNA reads as TGTGCCAGCAGCGCAGGCCGGGGCGGGAGGATCGACGAGCAGTACTTC. It codes for CASSAGRGGRIDEQYF.

The V call is TRBV20-1, the J call TRBJ2-7; D uncertain. V lost 1 base, J lost 0 bases, and 10 bases lay in between. Germline lookup yields CDR1 DFQATT and CDR2 SNEGSKA (reference sequence). The CDR3 extends over 14 amino acids. This CDR3 reads CSARAPARSYEQYF. In DNA form, the CDR3 reads TGCAGTGCTAGAGCACCGGCGCGCTCCTACGAGCAGTACTTC.

This clonotype has just a few counts. For the CDR3, the DNA is TGTGCCAGCAGCGTAGATGGGGATCAGCCCCAGCATTTT. Its translation is CASSVDGDQPQHF. The chain is built from TRBV9 and TRBJ1-5; D is ambiguous. The CDR3 covers 13 residues. The V end lost 0 bases, the J end lost 5 bases, and 6 bases lay between the germline ends. CDR1 SGDLS and CDR2 YYNGEE come from the germline V gene.

This chain connects TRBV6-2 or TRBV6-3 to TRBJ2-1; TRBD1 matches 7 bases. CDR1 and CDR2 (germline): MNHEY, SVGEGT. The CDR3 contains 12 residues. V shed 6 bases and J 12 bases; nucleotides not matched to a gene: 8. The CDR3 protein is CASRTTGIVQFF. Written as DNA, the CDR3 is TGTGCCAGCAGAACGACAGGGATTGTGCAGTTCTTC.

This clonotype was observed at least ten times. V is TRBV6-2 or TRBV6-3 and J is TRBJ2-1; TRBD2 aligns across 9 bases. The CDR3 is 16 amino acids. Per the germline V gene, CDR1 is MNHEY and CDR2 is SVGEGT. The V segment lost 4 bases and the J segment 0 bases; nucleotides outside the gene matches: 4. CDR3 protein: CASSSFSGSSYNEQFF. DNA of the CDR3: TGTGCCAGCAGTTCATTTAGCGGGAGCTCCTACAATGAGCAGTTCTTC.

This clonotype has just a few counts. The chain uses TRBV6-5 and TRBJ2-1, with TRBD2 matching over 7 bases. Germline values: CDR1 MNHEY, CDR2 SVGAGI. With V trimmed by 3 bases and J by 4 bases, 9 bases remained unmatched. The CDR3 extends over 16 amino acids. This chain's CDR3 is CASSYLLRGRYNEQFF. The CDR3 nucleotides are TGTGCCAGCAGTTATTTATTGCGGGGGAGGTACAATGAGCAGTTCTTC.

In regard to this clonotype: At one end, the junction sequence differs from germline, possibly due to a read error. V gene TRBV7-3 combines with J gene TRBJ2-1; the D gene is possibly TRBD2 (5 bases). Germline loops: CDR1 SGHTA, CDR2 FQGTGA. The CDR3 contains 13 residues. For the CDR3, the DNA is TGTGACAGCAGCTTAAGCCTAGCAAATGAGCAGTTCTTC. The encoded protein is CDSSLSLANEQFF.

This clonotype has just a few counts. The CDR3 DNA is TGTGCCAGCAGTTACTCGGGGGGGTTCATTCAGTACTTC. Translating it yields CASSYSGGFIQYF. This chain joins TRBV6-2 or TRBV6-3 and TRBJ2-4; 7 positions agree with TRBD2. V was clipped by 0 bases and J by 9 bases; unmatched bases: 2. CDR3 length: 13 amino acids. The germline V gene has CDR1 MNHEY and CDR2 SVGEGT.

The chain employs TRBV19 and TRBJ1-1; 7 positions match TRBD1. This CDR3 region has 15 residues. The germline V gene encodes CDR1 LNHDA and CDR2 SQIVND (reference sequence). J lost 0 bases, V lost 7 bases, and 8 bases had no gene match. CDR3 bases: TGTGCCAGTATTCCCGACAGGGACCTGAACACTGAAGCTTTCTTT. Translating it yields CASIPDRDLNTEAFF.

This clonotype was found a few times. The genes are TRBV12-3 or TRBV12-4 and TRBJ2-3; D tentatively fits TRBD1 or TRBD2 (5 bases each). Trimming pared 5 bases from V and 5 bases from J, leaving 11 bases between. The CDR3 has 13 amino acids. The CDR3 coding sequence is TGTGCCAGCAGTGGGGGACGGAAAGATACGCAGTATTTT. It encodes CASSGGRKDTQYF.